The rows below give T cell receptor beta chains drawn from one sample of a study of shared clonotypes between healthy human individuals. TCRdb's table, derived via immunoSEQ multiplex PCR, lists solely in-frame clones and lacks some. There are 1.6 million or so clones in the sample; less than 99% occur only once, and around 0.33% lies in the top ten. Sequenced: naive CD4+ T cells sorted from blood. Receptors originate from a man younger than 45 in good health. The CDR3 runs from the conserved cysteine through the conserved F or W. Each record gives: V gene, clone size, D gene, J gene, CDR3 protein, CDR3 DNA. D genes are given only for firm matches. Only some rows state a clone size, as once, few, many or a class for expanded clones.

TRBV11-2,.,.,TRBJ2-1,CASSIRGYNEQFF,TGTGCCAGCAGCATCCGGGGATACAATGAGCAGTTCTTC
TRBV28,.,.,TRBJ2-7,CASSLLGPLYEQYF,TGTGCCAGCAGCTTGTTGGGGCCCCTCTACGAGCAGTACTTC
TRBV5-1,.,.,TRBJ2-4,CASSLGYEGGNIQYF,TGCGCCAGCAGCTTGGGCTACGAGGGCGGAAACATTCAGTACTTC
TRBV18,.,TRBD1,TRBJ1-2,CASSPPGQGNYGYTF,TGTGCCAGCTCACCACCGGGACAGGGGAACTATGGCTACACCTTC
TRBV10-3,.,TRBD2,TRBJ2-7,CAIREGLAELYEQYF,TGTGCCATCAGGGAGGGACTAGCGGAATTATACGAGCAGTACTTC
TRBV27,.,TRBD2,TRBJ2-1,CASSLLSGSSNEQFF,TGTGCCAGCAGTTTGCTTAGCGGGAGTTCTAATGAGCAGTTCTTC
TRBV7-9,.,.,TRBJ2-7,CASSSPRVGSEYEQYF,TGTGCCAGCAGCTCCCCGAGGGTCGGATCAGAATACGAGCAGTACTTC
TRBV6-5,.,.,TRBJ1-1,CASSYTQGEAFF,TGTGCCAGCAGTTACACTCAGGGGGAAGCTTTCTTT
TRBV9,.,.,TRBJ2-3,CASSRRELTDTQYF,TGTGCCAGCAGCCGGAGAGAGTTGACAGATACGCAGTATTTT
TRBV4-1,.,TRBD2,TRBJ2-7,CASSQEAGRSPYEQYF,TGCGCCAGCAGCCAAGAGGCCGGGAGGAGTCCCTACGAGCAGTACTTC
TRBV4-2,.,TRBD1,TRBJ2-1,CASSQGLRNRAGGNEQFF,TGTGCCAGCAGCCAAGGGTTGAGGAATAGGGCAGGGGGCAATGAGCAGTTCTTC
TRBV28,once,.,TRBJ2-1,CASSLRAFEQFF,TGTGCCAGCAGTTTAAGGGCTTTTGAGCAGTTCTTC
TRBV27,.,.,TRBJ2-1,CASSLGHPKVDEQFF,TGTGCCAGCAGTTTAGGGCACCCGAAGGTAGATGAGCAGTTCTTC
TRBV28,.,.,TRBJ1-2,CATQGTANYGYTF,TGTGCCACCCAGGGCACCGCTAACTATGGCTACACCTTC
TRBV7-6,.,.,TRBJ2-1,CASSLYIPGSSYNEQFF,TGTGCCAGCAGCTTATATATCCCAGGGAGCTCCTACAATGAGCAGTTCTTC
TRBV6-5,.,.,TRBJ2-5,CASTLTRAQETQYF,TGTGCCAGCACACTGACGAGGGCCCAAGAGACCCAGTACTTC
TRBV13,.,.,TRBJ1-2,CASSRRPGGYTF,TGTGCCAGCTCACGTCGGCCGGGTGGCTACACCTTC
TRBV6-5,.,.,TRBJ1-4,CASSYFKGGAYEKLFF,TGTGCCAGCAGTTACTTCAAGGGGGGCGCTTATGAAAAACTGTTTTTT
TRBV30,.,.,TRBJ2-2,CAWAKDSLVGELFF,TGTGCCTGGGCAAAAGACAGCCTAGTAGGGGAGCTGTTTTTT
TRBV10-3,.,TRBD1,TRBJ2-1,CAISETTGGRGNEQFF,TGTGCCATCAGTGAGACCACAGGGGGTCGGGGCAATGAGCAGTTCTTC
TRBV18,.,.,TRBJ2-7,CASSLAGRARGSYEQYF,TGTGCCAGCTCACTCGCCGGCCGGGCGAGGGGCTCCTACGAGCAGTACTTC
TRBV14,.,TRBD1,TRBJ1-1,CASSHYLQGVTEAFF,TGTGCCAGCAGCCACTATCTTCAGGGGGTCACTGAAGCTTTCTTT
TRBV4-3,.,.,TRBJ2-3,CASSQDQVLADTQYF,TGCGCCAGCAGCCAAGATCAAGTCTTAGCAGATACGCAGTATTTT
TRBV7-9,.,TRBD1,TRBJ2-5,CASSLGVGTGRETQYF,TGTGCCAGCAGCTTAGGAGTGGGGACAGGGAGGGAGACCCAGTACTTC
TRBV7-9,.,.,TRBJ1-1,CASSFFIRGLDTEAFF,TGTGCCAGCAGCTTTTTTATCAGGGGATTAGACACTGAAGCTTTCTTT
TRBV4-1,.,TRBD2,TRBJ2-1,CASSQEGLGTRDEQFF,TGCGCCAGCAGCCAAGAGGGACTCGGGACTAGAGATGAGCAGTTCTTC
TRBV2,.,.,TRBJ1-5,CASSLRTVVGGSNQPQHF,TGTGCCAGCAGCCTTCGGACAGTGGTAGGGGGTAGCAATCAGCCCCAGCATTTT
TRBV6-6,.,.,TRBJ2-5,CASSPPEAFQETQYF,TGTGCCAGCAGTCCGCCGGAGGCGTTCCAAGAGACCCAGTACTTC
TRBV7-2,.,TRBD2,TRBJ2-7,CASSTSGRYNEQYF,TGTGCCAGCAGCACTAGCGGGAGATATAACGAGCAGTACTTC
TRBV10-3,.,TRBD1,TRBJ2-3,CAISGTGGSTDTQYF,TGTGCCATCAGCGGGACAGGGGGTAGCACAGATACGCAGTATTTT
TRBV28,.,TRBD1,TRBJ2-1,CASSSAGDSYNEQFF,TGTGCCAGCAGTTCTGCCGGGGACAGTTACAATGAGCAGTTCTTC
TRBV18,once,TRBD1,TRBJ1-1,CASSPGQLNTEAFF,TGTGCCAGCTCACCGGGACAGCTGAACACTGAAGCTTTCTTT
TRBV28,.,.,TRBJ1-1,CASSSGQLNTEAFF,TGTGCCAGCAGTTCAGGACAGTTGAACACTGAAGCTTTCTTT
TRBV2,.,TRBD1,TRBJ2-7,CASSSQGVYEQYF,TGTGCCAGCAGTTCACAGGGGGTGTACGAGCAGTACTTC
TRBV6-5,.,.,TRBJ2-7,CASSYAHSFNYEQYF,TGTGCCAGCAGTTACGCCCACAGTTTTAACTACGAGCAGTACTTC
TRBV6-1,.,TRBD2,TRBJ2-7,CASSEGTSGNRYF,TGTGCCAGCAGTGAAGGGACTAGCGGGAACCGGTACTTC
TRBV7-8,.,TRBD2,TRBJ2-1,CASSLGSGMGDEQFF,TGTGCCAGCAGCTTAGGTAGCGGGATGGGAGATGAGCAGTTCTTC
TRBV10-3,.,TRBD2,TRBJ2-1,CAIGGGNEQFF,TGTGCCATCGGCGGGGGGAATGAGCAGTTCTTC
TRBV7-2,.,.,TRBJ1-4,CASSPSGPTNEKLFF,TGTGCCAGCAGCCCCTCGGGGCCAACTAATGAAAAACTGTTTTTT
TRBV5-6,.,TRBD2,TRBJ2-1,CASSLTSASYNEQFF,TGTGCCAGCAGCCTCACTAGCGCCTCTTACAATGAGCAGTTCTTC
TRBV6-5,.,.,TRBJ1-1,CASSYSGTRSGAFF,TGTGCCAGCAGTTACTCGGGCACACGCTCCGGGGCTTTCTTT
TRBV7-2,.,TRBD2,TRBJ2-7,CASSLGLSGRGSYEQYF,TGTGCCAGCAGCTTAGGGCTAAGCGGGAGAGGGTCCTACGAGCAGTACTTC
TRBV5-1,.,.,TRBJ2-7,CASSSPGSSYEQYF,TGCGCCAGCAGCTCACCCGGGAGCTCCTACGAGCAGTACTTC
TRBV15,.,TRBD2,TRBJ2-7,CATSRVGGSYPYEQYF,TGTGCCACCAGCAGAGTGGGCGGGAGTTACCCCTACGAGCAGTACTTC